These 15 T cell receptor beta chains came from one sample sequenced in a study of blood T cell repertoires in COVID-19. Here immunoSEQ multiplex PCR was the method, and the copy in TCRdb shows in-frame clones only, minus some. Counted here are approximately 470,000 clones, roughly 87% occurring once; the ten biggest clones make up 0.65% to 0.9%. Sequenced material: PBMCs or T cells enriched from blood (not recorded which). The receptors come from a woman between 18 and 29 years old who had recovered from COVID-19.

The chain employs TRBV6-5 and TRBJ1-5; TRBD1 matches 10 bases. V lost 7 bases, J lost 2 bases, and 2 bases stayed unmatched. This CDR3 spans 14 amino acids. Germline CDR1 and CDR2: MNHEY and SVGAGI. CDR3 sequence reads: CASTDRGGNQPQHF. The CDR3 region has the DNA TGTGCCAGCACGGACAGGGGGGGCAATCAGCCCCAGCATTTT.

The chain employs TRBV7-3 and TRBJ1-2, with 9 bases identical to TRBD1. The length of the CDR3 is 13 residues. The trim removed 3 bases at V and 8 bases at J, leaving 4 bases unmatched. The germline gives CDR1 SGHTA, CDR2 FQGTGA. For the CDR3, the DNA is TGTGCCAGCAGCTTGGGACAGGGCGGGGGCTACACCTTC. Protein product: CASSLGQGGGYTF.

V is TRBV19 and J is TRBJ1-1; TRBD1 matches at 7 bases. Per germline, CDR1 LNHDA and CDR2 SQIVND (reference sequence). Losses at the gene ends were 5 bases for V and 10 bases for J; bases not matched to a gene: 4. This CDR3 is 11 amino acids long. CDR3 protein: CASSSGGRAFF. The CDR3 region has the DNA TGTGCCAGTAGTTCAGGGGGAAGAGCTTTCTTT.

The rearrangement uses TRBV7-2 and TRBJ1-5, with D unclear. The CDR3 is 14 amino acids. Trimming pared 4 bases from V and 6 bases from J, leaving 13 bases between. In germline, CDR1 is SGHTA, CDR2 FQGNSA. CDR3 loop: CASSYGPGAQPQHF. CDR3 coding DNA: TGTGCCAGCAGCTACGGCCCCGGAGCTCAGCCCCAGCATTTT.

This chain uses TRBV2 with TRBJ1-2; 10 nucleotides agree with TRBD1. Per the germline V gene, CDR1 is SNHLY and CDR2 is FYNNEI. CDR3 length equals 17 residues. V trimming: 6 bases; J trimming: 0 bases; junction bases outside the gene matches: 10. The DNA of the CDR3 is TGTGCCAGCAGATACGACCGGGACAGGGGAACTAACTATGGCTACACCTTC. This codes for CASRYDRDRGTNYGYTF. The variable domain in full, completed from reference TRBV2 and TRBJ1-2, reads EPEVTQTPSHQVTQMGQEVILRCVPISNHLYFYWYRQILGQKVEFLVSFYNNEISEKSEIFDDQFSVERPDGSNFTLKIRSTKLEDSAMYFCASRYDRDRGTNYGYTFGSGTRLTVV.

The chain couples TRBV19 to TRBJ1-6, with D tentatively TRBD1 (6 bases). This CDR3 spans 16 amino acids. V gave up 3 bases and J gave up 8 bases, with 17 bases separating them. Germline CDR1 is LNHDA and CDR2 is SQIVND (reference sequence). The CDR3 coding sequence is TGTGCCAGTAGTATTGGACAGACCTTAAGGGATTCACCCCTCCACTTT. Translation: CASSIGQTLRDSPLHF.

The chain recombines TRBV29-1 with TRBJ2-5, with a possible D match to TRBD1 (6 bases). CDR1 and CDR2 (germline): SQVTM, ANQGSEA. V lost 7 bases, J lost 3 bases, and 9 bases lay in between. The CDR3 is 11 residues long. CDR3 residues: CSARTEETQYF. The CDR3 bases are TGCAGCGCGCGGACAGAAGAGACCCAGTACTTC.

The rearrangement uses TRBV11-2 and TRBJ2-2; D is possibly TRBD2 (6 bases). The V end lost 7 bases, the J end lost 4 bases, and 13 bases lay between the germline ends. The CDR3 runs 14 residues. Germline V lookup: CDR1 SGHAT, CDR2 FQNNGV. The CDR3 region is CASTLLGGTGELFF. CDR3 nucleotide sequence: TGTGCCAGCACCCTCCTGGGGGGCACCGGGGAGCTGTTTTTT.

The V call is TRBV6-5, the J call TRBJ1-2; D is uncertain. V lost 7 bases and J lost 2, with 11 bases in between. Per the germline V gene, CDR1 is MNHEY and CDR2 is SVGAGI. CDR3 length: 13 amino acids. Written as DNA, the CDR3 is TGTGCCAGCATCTCCCCAGTGAACTATGGCTACACCTTC. This codes for CASISPVNYGYTF.

The rearrangement uses TRBV12-3 or TRBV12-4 and TRBJ1-1; D is uncertain. There are 13 residues in the CDR3. Trimming stripped 5 bases from V and 9 bases from J, with 16 bases between. The CDR3 sequence is CASSPYLRGQAFF. The CDR3 nucleotides read TGTGCCAGCAGTCCCTACTTACGAGGGCAAGCTTTCTTT.

A note on this clone: Other nucleotide sequences in the sample specify the same CDR3. The V and J genes are TRBV7-2 and TRBJ2-7, with 12 nucleotides matching TRBD2. Germline loops: CDR1 SGHTA, CDR2 FQGNSA. The CDR3 contains 15 residues. The V gene end was trimmed by 1 base and the J gene end by 2 bases; junction bases not matched to a gene: 0. The CDR3 loop is CASSLGLAGAYEQYF. CDR3 DNA sequence: TGTGCCAGCAGCTTAGGACTAGCGGGGGCCTACGAGCAGTACTTC.

This chain joins TRBV10-3 and TRBJ2-1, with 7 bases identical to TRBD2. CDR1 is ENHRY, CDR2 SYGVKD, per germline. V shed 6 bases and J 5 bases; nucleotides not matched to a gene: 7. The CDR3 has 14 amino acids. The CDR3 bases are TGTGCCATCAGAACCCCTAGCGGCAACAATGAGCAGTTCTTC. Its protein is CAIRTPSGNNEQFF.

The chain has TRBV19 and TRBJ1-5; TRBD1 might be the D (6 bases). Germline V CDR1 and CDR2: LNHDA, SQIVND (reference sequence). The CDR3 covers 16 residues. V dropped 4 bases and J dropped 7 bases, with 20 bases sitting between them. The CDR3 DNA reads TGTGCCAGTAGTACACAGTGGACAGAGCGAAGACAGCCCCAGCATTTT. This sequence encodes CASSTQWTERRQPQHF. The whole variable domain, filled in from reference TRBV19 and TRBJ1-5, reads DGGITQSPKYLFRKEGQNVTLSCEQNLNHDAMYWYRQDPGQGLRLIYYSQIVNDFQKGDIAEGYSVSREKKESFPLTVTSAQKNPTAFYLCASSTQWTERRQPQHFGDGTRLSIL.

The chain has TRBV28 and TRBJ1-6; D is undetermined. V shed 5 bases and J shed 0 bases, with 5 bases lying between them. Germline values: CDR1 MDHEN, CDR2 SYDVKM. This CDR3 comprises 14 residues. In nucleotides, the CDR3 is TGTGCCAGCAGTGGCTTCTCCTATAATTCACCCCTCCACTTT. This codes for CASSGFSYNSPLHF.

The rearrangement joins TRBV11-2 to TRBJ2-7; 7 bases agree with TRBD2. CDR1 and CDR2 (germline): SGHAT, FQNNGV. The CDR3 covers 16 residues. V lost 2 bases, J lost 5 bases, and 12 bases stayed unmatched. The DNA of the CDR3 is TGTGCCAGCAGCTTATCAAGTAGGGGAGGGGTCCACGAGCAGTACTTC. Its protein is CASSLSSRGGVHEQYF. The full variable domain, its missing parts supplied by reference TRBV11-2 and TRBJ2-7, is EAGVAQSPRYKIIEKRQSVAFWCNPISGHATLYWYQQILGQGPKLLIQFQNNGVVDDSQLPKDRFSAERLKGVDSTLKIQPAKLEDSAVYLCASSLSSRGGVHEQYFGPGTRLTVT.